This is a list of T cell receptor beta chains from one sample in a study of cytomegalovirus exposure and HLA in healthy donors. Clones were read by immunoSEQ multiplex PCR, and TCRdb kept only the in-frame ones, dropping some. The table has about 150,000 clones, 77% seen once. Sequenced material: PBMCs. All receptors come from a man aged 25 to 40 in good health and CMV-seronegative. The CDR3 runs from the conserved cysteine through the conserved F or W. The order of the fields is J gene, D gene, clone size, V gene, CDR3 DNA, CDR3 protein. A D gene is named only where the DNA matches it firmly. Clone size, where shown, is once, few, many, or a class for clones that have expanded.

>TRBJ2-7|TRBD1|once|TRBV30
TGTGCCTGTCAGGGGGCGGCCTACGAGCAGTACTTC
CACQGAAYEQYF
>TRBJ1-3|NA|few|TRBV2
TGTGCCAGCACTACCGGGGACACCATATATTTT
CASTTGDTIYF
>TRBJ2-5|TRBD2|NA|TRBV5-1
TGCGCCAGCAGCGGACTGGGGGGGACTATCCAAGAGACCCAGTACTTC
CASSGLGGTIQETQYF
>TRBJ2-7|NA|few|TRBV15
TGTGCCACCAGCAGAGATATCCGCTACGAGCAGTACTTC
CATSRDIRYEQYF
>TRBJ2-1|TRBD2|NA|TRBV10-3
TGTGCCATCAGTGGCATCCTAGCGGGAGGGCCTAATGAGCAGTTCTTC
CAISGILAGGPNEQFF
>TRBJ2-7|TRBD2|NA|TRBV9
TGTGCCAGCAGCCCCCGACTAGCGGGAGTGGGCGAGCAGTACTTC
CASSPRLAGVGEQYF
>TRBJ2-3|NA|NA|TRBV1
TGCACCAGCAGCCAAGATTTGGGGACAGGGCCCCTAAGTACGCAGTATTTT
CTSSQDLGTGPLSTQYF
>TRBJ1-3|NA|NA|TRBV9
TGTGCCAGCAGCCCCGGCCGGGGAGGAAACACCATATATTTT
CASSPGRGGNTIYF
>TRBJ1-1|NA|few|TRBV9
TGTGCCAGCAGCGTAGTGTCAGGGAGGGGTGCTGAAGCTTTCTTT
CASSVVSGRGAEAFF
>TRBJ2-7|NA|NA|TRBV9
TGTGCCAGCAGCGTAGAGCCAGACTTGTACGAGCAGTACTTC
CASSVEPDLYEQYF
>TRBJ1-5|NA|NA|TRBV18
TGTGCCAGCTCACCAATCGGGGATAGCAATCAGCCCCAGCATTTT
CASSPIGDSNQPQHF
>TRBJ2-3|NA|NA|TRBV7-6
TGTGCCAGCAGCGCTACCCAAGGGGCAGATACGCAGTATTTT
CASSATQGADTQYF
>TRBJ1-1|NA|NA|TRBV19
TGTGCCAGTACTAATACAGCTGAAGCTTTCTTT
CASTNTAEAFF
>TRBJ2-3|TRBD2|NA|TRBV19
TGTGCCAGTAGTATGGGGGGGGTCCTTAGCACAGATACGCAGTATTTT
CASSMGGVLSTDTQYF
>TRBJ2-3|TRBD2|NA|TRBV7-8
TGTGCCAGCAGCTACACTAGCGGGAGTACGAATACGCAGTATTTT
CASSYTSGSTNTQYF
>TRBJ2-5|TRBD2|NA|TRBV19
TGTGCCAGTAGTATAGCGGGAGGGCAGACCCAGTACTTC
CASSIAGGQTQYF
>TRBJ2-1|TRBD2|NA|TRBV15
TGTGCCACCCTACTCCCAGCGGGAGGTGGCCCCTGGGAGCAGTTCTTC
CATLLPAGGGPWEQFF
>TRBJ2-7|NA|NA|TRBV6-5
TGTGCCAGCAGTTACCTAGCCGAGCAGTACTTC
CASSYLAEQYF
>TRBJ2-3|TRBD2|once|TRBV19
TGTGCCAGTAGTATACTTAGCGGGAGTCCCGCAGATACGCAGTATTTT
CASSILSGSPADTQYF
>TRBJ2-1|NA|NA|TRBV27
TGTGCCAGCAGTTTTTCGGGGATTCATGAGCAGTTCTTC
CASSFSGIHEQFF
>TRBJ2-7|NA|few|TRBV30
TGTGCCTGGAGTGGAGGGAGCTCCTACGAGCAGTACTTC
CAWSGGSSYEQYF
>TRBJ2-1|NA|NA|TRBV5-1
TGCGCCAGCAGCACTGGGGGAGGGGGCAATGAGCAGTTCTTC
CASSTGGGGNEQFF
>TRBJ1-4|TRBD1|NA|TRBV28
TGTGCCAGCAGTTCGGCGGGACAGGGAGTCAGTGAAAAACTGTTTTTT
CASSSAGQGVSEKLFF
>TRBJ1-2|NA|NA|TRBV2
TGTGCCAGCATAGGAGAATATGGTGGCTACACCTTC
CASIGEYGGYTF
>TRBJ2-7|TRBD1|NA|TRBV28
TGTGCCAGCAGACCTCTCGGGACAGGGGGTTACGAGCAGTACTTC
CASRPLGTGGYEQYF
>TRBJ2-4|NA|once|TRBV6-1
TGTGCCAGCAGTCAGCGCCTAAGTCCGGGAAACATTCAGTACTTC
CASSQRLSPGNIQYF
>TRBJ2-5|TRBD2|NA|TRBV7-9
TGTTCCAGCAGCCAGCTTCCGGGACTAGCGGGAGTGGAAGAGACCCAGTACTTC
CSSSQLPGLAGVEETQYF
>TRBJ2-6|NA|NA|TRBV28
TGTGCCAGCAGTCCTCCAGGGTCTGGGGCCAACGTCCTGACTTTC
CASSPPGSGANVLTF
>TRBJ2-7|NA|NA|TRBV6-5
TGTGCCAGCAGTTACTCGTTGCAGGGCACATCCTACGAGCAGTACTTC
CASSYSLQGTSYEQYF
>TRBJ2-5|NA|NA|TRBV29-1
TGCGGCGTTGATGGACACACAGGGAACCAAGAGACCCAGTACTTC
CGVDGHTGNQETQYF
>TRBJ2-7|NA|NA|TRBV2
TGTGCCAGCAGACCCGGGACAAAACCCTACGAGCAGTACTTC
CASRPGTKPYEQYF
>TRBJ2-1|TRBD1|once|TRBV5-4
TGTGCCAGCAGCCTAGCTTCCGGGACAGGGGTTTACAATGAGCAGTTCTTC
CASSLASGTGVYNEQFF
>TRBJ2-7|TRBD2|NA|TRBV28
TGTGCCAGCAGATCTAGCGGGATGACCTCCTACGAGCAGTACTTC
CASRSSGMTSYEQYF
>TRBJ2-7|TRBD2|NA|TRBV4-1
TGCGCCAGCAGCAAAATCGCCGGGACTAGCGACGAGCAGTACTTC
CASSKIAGTSDEQYF
>TRBJ2-1|TRBD2|NA|TRBV5-1
TGCGCCAGCAGCTCGGAGCGGGGGGCGCGAGGTAATGAGCAGTTCTTC
CASSSERGARGNEQFF
>TRBJ1-1|TRBD1|NA|TRBV4-1
TGCGCCAGCAGCCAGCCGGGACAGGTGAACACTGAAGCTTTCTTT
CASSQPGQVNTEAFF
>TRBJ1-5|NA|few|TRBV27
TGTGCCAGCAGTTCGTCACAGGAAAATCAGCCCCAGCATTTT
CASSSSQENQPQHF
>TRBJ2-3|NA|NA|TRBV6-5
TGTGCCAGCAGTTACGGACAGAACACAGATACGCAGTATTTT
CASSYGQNTDTQYF
>TRBJ1-1|NA|once|TRBV9
TGTGCCAGCAGCTCAAGGGGGACGGCCAACACTGAAGCTTTCTTT
CASSSRGTANTEAFF
>TRBJ2-7|TRBD2|NA|TRBV10-1
TGCGCCAGTAGGGGACCGGGACTAGCATCCGAGCAGTACTTC
CASRGPGLASEQYF
>TRBJ2-1|NA|NA|TRBV6-1
TGTGCCAGCAGTGCCTTACTAGAGCGGGCAAATGAGCAGTTCTTC
CASSALLERANEQFF
>TRBJ1-1|NA|NA|TRBV6-6
TGTGCCAGCAGCTACCTCGAAGGGGGGGAGGTCGCTGAAGCTTTCTTT
CASSYLEGGEVAEAFF
>TRBJ2-1|NA|NA|TRBV6-6
TGTGCCAGCAGAAATACGGGACTTAACAATGAGCAGTTCTTC
CASRNTGLNNEQFF
>TRBJ2-1|TRBD1|NA|TRBV19
TGTGCCAGTAGTTTTTGGACAGGCGGGAATGAGCAGTTCTTC
CASSFWTGGNEQFF
>TRBJ2-1|TRBD1|NA|TRBV7-9
TGTGCCAGCAGCCCAGGGGGATCCTACAATGAGCAGTTCTTC
CASSPGGSYNEQFF
>TRBJ2-1|TRBD2|few|TRBV6-4
TGTGCCAGCAGTGACTCGAGCGGGACCTACAATGAGCAGTTCTTC
CASSDSSGTYNEQFF
>TRBJ1-5|NA|NA|TRBV28
TGTGCCAGCACCTTGGGCCAGTATAATCAGCCCCAGCATTTT
CASTLGQYNQPQHF
>TRBJ2-7|NA|NA|TRBV11-2
TGTGCCAGCAGTCAAGCTCTGACAGAGCAGTACTTC
CASSQALTEQYF